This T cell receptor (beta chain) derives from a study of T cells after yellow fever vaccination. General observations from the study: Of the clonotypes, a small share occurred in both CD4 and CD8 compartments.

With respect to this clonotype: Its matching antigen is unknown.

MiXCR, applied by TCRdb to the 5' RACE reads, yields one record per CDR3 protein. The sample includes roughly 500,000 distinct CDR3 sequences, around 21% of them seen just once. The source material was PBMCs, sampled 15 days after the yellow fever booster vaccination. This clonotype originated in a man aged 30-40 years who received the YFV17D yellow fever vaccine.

The CDR3 bases are TGCGCCAGCAGCTTTTCGGTGGGGGCCTACGAGCAGTACTTC. This codes for CASSFSVGAYEQYF. The genes are TRBV5-1 and TRBJ2-7, with D possibly being TRBD1 or TRBD2 (5 bases each). Germline values: CDR1 SGHRS, CDR2 YFSETQ. The CDR3 is 14 residues long. V lost 2 bases, J lost 2 bases, and 11 bases lay in between.